This paragraph reports one TCR beta chain. Its antigen remains unidentified. The sample is drawn from a study of shared clonotypes between healthy human individuals. Produced via immunoSEQ multiplex PCR; TCRdb's table is partial and in-frame only. Among under 1,100,000 clones listed, about 74% were seen once. The CDR3 extends over 14 amino acids. Germline V gene data show CDR1 as LNHDA and CDR2 as SQIVND (reference sequence). V lost 7 bases and J lost 7, with 17 bases in between. Findings of the study overall: Enrolling few donors narrowed the genetic and exposure-history diversity that was represented. Rarefaction exposed incomplete sorted-subset sequencing despite large depth.

The rearrangement uses TRBV19 and TRBJ1-5, with D tentatively TRBD1 (5 bases). The sequencing input was memory CD4+ T cells sorted from blood. The subset is: CD45RA-negative fraction. The source is a man aged 18 to 35 in good health. CDR3 coding DNA: TGTGCCAGTACTCTCGCAGGGTTAGACCAGCCCCAGCATTTT. This codes for CASTLAGLDQPQHF.